The entry below gives a single TCR beta chain sequence along with its context. Its cognate antigen is unknown. This sample stems from a study of human T cells and chemical hapten exposure. Overall study context: How much TCR each sample yielded varied, mostly because pooled library volumes differed slightly.

TCRdb re-called the RACE reads through MiXCR, storing one row per CDR3 protein. This table has tens of thousands of distinct CDR3 sequences, around 11% appearing once. The time point is: pre-sensitization, week 0. Indicated treatment: therapeutic diphenylcyclopropenone sensitization with weekly scalp DPC. General observations from the study: Each of the donors had alopecia, so their immune responses may not resemble those of healthy people.

The length of the CDR3 is 18 residues. V shed 5 bases and J 1 base; nucleotides not matched to a gene: 16. From germline, CDR1 is SEHNR and CDR2 FQNEAQ (reference sequence). The sequences come from whole blood, collected in connection with sensitization to the hapten diphenylcyclopropenone (DPC). This chain links TRBV7-9 with TRBJ1-2; 7 nucleotides agree with TRBD1. This sequence was found in a woman between 40 and 55 years old with alopecia areata. Some clones in this sample may be carry-over from other donors' samples. Here the CDR3 reads CASSPTRQGGALNYGYTF. The CDR3 nucleotides are TGTGCCAGCAGCCCCACAAGACAGGGAGGGGCCCTTAACTATGGCTACACCTTC. Full variable domain (missing parts from reference TRBV7-9 and TRBJ1-2): DTGVSQNPRHKITKRGQNVTFRCDPISEHNRLYWYRQTLGQGPEFLTYFQNEAQLEKSRLLSDRFSAERPKGSFSTLEIQRTEQGDSAMYLCASSPTRQGGALNYGYTFGSGTRLTVV.